The 18 T cell receptor beta chains listed next were all sequenced from one sample in a study of T cells in localized non-small cell lung cancer. The repertoire was sequenced with immunoSEQ multiplex PCR; TCRdb's copy has only in-frame clones and lacks some. This table has fewer than 95,000 clones, roughly 91% appearing once. This specimen consisted of PBMCs, obtained before any cancer treatment. These receptors all stem from a woman aged 40-69 years with stage II squamous cell lung carcinoma.

The chain joins TRBV7-9 to TRBJ2-7; TRBD1 is a possible D gene (5 bases). This CDR3 is built from 13 residues. V lost 3 bases, J lost 6 bases, and 12 bases lay in between. CDR1 and CDR2 (germline): SEHNR, FQNEAQ (reference sequence). Written as DNA, the CDR3 is TGTGCCAGCAGCTTTCAGGGAAGTCGCGAGCAGTACTTC. Translating it yields CASSFQGSREQYF.

The chain combines TRBV6-6 with TRBJ2-7, with D uncertain. V shed 5 bases and J shed 5 bases, with 16 bases lying between them. Germline values: CDR1 MNHNY, CDR2 SVGAGI (reference sequence). This CDR3 region has 14 residues. The CDR3 nucleotides are TGTGCCAGCAGTGGGAAGGTGGATATCCACGAGCAGTACTTC. Protein sequence: CASSGKVDIHEQYF.

The CDR3 nucleotides read TGTGCCTGGAGCTGGGGACAGACACCTACCCGTTATGGCTACACCTTC. Its translation is CAWSWGQTPTRYGYTF. The J gene is TRBJ1-2, the V gene TRBV30; 7 bases are a match to TRBD1. CDR1 is GTSNPN and CDR2 is SVGIG in the germline V gene (reference sequence). The CDR3 runs to 16 residues. Trimming cost V 3 bases and J 5 bases; bases outside gene matches: 15. The whole variable domain, filled in from reference TRBV30 and TRBJ1-2, reads SQTIHQWPATLVQPVGSPLSLECTVEGTSNPNLYWYRQAAGRGLQLLFYSVGIGQISSEVPQNLSASRPQDRQFILSSKKLLLSDSGFYLCAWSWGQTPTRYGYTFGSGTRLTVV.

J is TRBJ1-4 and V is TRBV30; tentatively, D is TRBD1 (6 bases). CDR1 GTSNPN and CDR2 SVGIG come from the germline V gene (reference sequence). The CDR3 totals 15 residues. The germline V and J ends were trimmed by 4 bases and 7 bases, with 19 bases remaining between them. CDR3 amino acids: CAWMQTTGKGEKLFF. The CDR3 DNA reads TGTGCCTGGATGCAAACTACAGGGAAAGGTGAAAAACTGTTTTTT.

The CDR3 is CSVQGLQGLTSAFF. Written as DNA, the CDR3 is TGCAGCGTCCAGGGGTTACAGGGGTTAACTTCAGCTTTCTTT. V and J are TRBV29-1 and TRBJ1-1; TRBD1 matches at 7 bases. V lost 6 bases and J lost 10; bases outside the gene matches: 17. Germline CDR1 and CDR2: SQVTM and ANQGSEA. The CDR3 is 14 amino acids.

The gene calls are TRBV9 and TRBJ2-2; 10 nucleotides line up with TRBD2. V gave up 0 bases and J gave up 0 bases; unmatched junction bases: 5. The length of the CDR3 is 18 residues. In germline, CDR1 is SGDLS, CDR2 YYNGEE. CDR3 coding DNA: TGTGCCAGCAGCGTAGGGGTAGCGGGAGGCCCGAACACCGGGGAGCTGTTTTTT. This translates into CASSVGVAGGPNTGELFF.

The chain carries TRBV5-1 and TRBJ1-2; D is uncertain. Per the germline V gene, CDR1 is SGHRS and CDR2 is YFSETQ. V dropped 2 bases and J dropped 0 bases, with 17 bases sitting between them. The CDR3 spans 17 residues. This chain's CDR3 is CASSFVVGPSTNYGYTF. CDR3 nucleotide sequence: TGCGCCAGCAGCTTCGTAGTAGGACCGTCAACTAACTATGGCTACACCTTC. Complete variable domain (other parts from reference TRBV5-1 and TRBJ1-2): KAGVTQTPRYLIKTRGQQVTLSCSPISGHRSVSWYQQTPGQGLQFLFEYFSETQRNKGNFPGRFSGRQFSNSRSEMNVSTLELGDSALYLCASSFVVGPSTNYGYTFGSGTRLTVV.

With respect to this clone: An end of the junction does not agree with germline; a read error may underlie this. This sequence joins TRBV25-1 and TRBJ2-3; the D call may be TRBD1 or TRBD2 (5 bases each). In germline, CDR1 is MGHDK, CDR2 SYGVNS. The CDR3 has 18 residues. The CDR3 nucleotides are TGTGCCAGCAGTCAATACCGCTTGAGAGGGGCCGGCACAGATACGCAGTATTTT. This sequence encodes CASSQYRLRGAGTDTQYF. Full variable domain (outside the CDR3, taken from reference TRBV25-1 and TRBJ2-3): EADIYQTPRYLVIGTGKKITLECSQTMGHDKMYWYQQDPGMELHLIHYSYGVNSTEKGDLSSESTVSRIRTEHFPLTLESARPSHTSQYLCASSQYRLRGAGTDTQYFGPGTRLTVL.

The chain joins TRBV11-2 to TRBJ2-7; 9 bases line up with TRBD1. The germline gives CDR1 SGHAT, CDR2 FQNNGV. This CDR3 spans 15 amino acids. V was pared by 5 bases and J by 2 bases, with 7 bases of the junction left unmatched. CDR3 sequence: CASSTHRGRAYEQYF. CDR3 sequence (DNA): TGTGCCAGCAGCACACACAGGGGGCGTGCCTACGAGCAGTACTTC.

The J gene is TRBJ1-1, the V gene TRBV6-1, with TRBD1 matching 8 bases. The CDR3 runs to 13 residues. Trimming cost V 5 bases and J 10 bases; bases outside gene matches: 9. Germline assignment: CDR1 MNHNS and CDR2 SASEGT. The CDR3 loop reads CASSSQGAVGAFF. The DNA for the CDR3 is TGTGCCAGCAGTTCCCAGGGGGCAGTGGGAGCTTTCTTT.

This sequence joins TRBV12-5 and TRBJ2-5; D unclear. CDR1 and CDR2 from the germline V gene are LGHNT and FRNRAP. The CDR3 is 17 amino acids. With 0 bases removed from V and 2 bases from J, the gap between germline ends came to 16 bases. DNA for the CDR3: TGTGCTAGTGGTTTGGTAAAATTTGGCAGGATACAAGAGACCCAGTACTTC. It encodes CASGLVKFGRIQETQYF.

The chain links TRBV5-5 to TRBJ1-2; 8 bases map to TRBD1. Germline trimming cut 2 bases from V and 1 base from J; bases unmatched to any gene: 4. Per germline, CDR1 SGHKS and CDR2 YYEKEE (reference sequence). The CDR3 is 15 amino acids. The DNA of the CDR3 is TGTGCCAGCAGCTTTGACAGGGGCGGTAACTATGGCTACACCTTC. Amino acids: CASSFDRGGNYGYTF.

The gene calls are TRBV7-1 and TRBJ1-6; D not certain. TRBV7-1 is recorded as an ORF, its role being uncertain. CDR3 size: 14 residues. V was cut by 4 bases and J by 11 bases, with 15 bases left in between. CDR3 sequence (DNA): TGTGCCAGCAGCTTAGAGGGTATGGGGACACCCCTCCACTTT. Translated: CASSLEGMGTPLHF.

This chain joins TRBV5-4 and TRBJ2-3, with D tentatively TRBD2 (6 bases). Germline CDR1 reads SGHNT; CDR2 reads YYREEE (reference sequence). V lost 4 bases and J 0 bases, leaving 21 bases between the germline ends. The CDR3 runs to 18 residues. The DNA of the CDR3 is TGTGCCAGCAGCGCATGGGACTTTTCAACTATTAGCACAGATACGCAGTATTTT. It codes for CASSAWDFSTISTDTQYF.

The chain combines TRBV28 with TRBJ1-5; no reliable D call. Trimming pared 5 bases from V and 0 bases from J, leaving 11 bases between. The CDR3 sequence is 15 residues long. Germline loops: CDR1 MDHEN, CDR2 SYDVKM. Written as DNA, the CDR3 is TGTGCCAGCAGTCTCGTGGGTGATAGCAATCAGCCCCAGCATTTT. Protein sequence: CASSLVGDSNQPQHF.

J is TRBJ2-7 and V is TRBV15; D possibly corresponds to TRBD2 (5 bases). Deletions cut 0 bases from V and 3 bases from J, with 9 bases between. The CDR3 has 14 amino acids. The germline gives CDR1 LNHNV, CDR2 YYDKDF (reference sequence). The CDR3 coding sequence is TGTGCCACCAGCAGAGATCGGGGAAACTACGAGCAGTACTTC. Amino acid sequence: CATSRDRGNYEQYF.

The rearrangement uses TRBV5-4 and TRBJ1-2, with a possible D match to TRBD1 (6 bases). Germline loops: CDR1 SGHNT, CDR2 YYREEE (reference sequence). This CDR3 comprises 14 residues. V was clipped by 7 bases and J by 4 bases, with 17 bases between them. This CDR3 is CASGQTSPGYGYTF. For the CDR3, the DNA is TGTGCCAGCGGACAGACCTCTCCTGGCTATGGCTACACCTTC.

The CDR3 loop reads CASSFPGTDQAFF. CDR3 bases: TGTGCCAGCAGTTTTCCCGGGACAGACCAAGCTTTCTTT. The chain recombines TRBV28 with TRBJ1-1; 7 bases are shared with TRBD1. The V and J ends lost 3 bases and 9 bases, in that order; junction bases with no gene match: 7. Germline assignment: CDR1 MDHEN and CDR2 SYDVKM. This CDR3 has 13 amino acids. Variable domain in full (rest from reference TRBV28 and TRBJ1-1): DVKVTQSSRYLVKRTGEKVFLECVQDMDHENMFWYRQDPGLGLRLIYFSYDVKMKEKGDIPEGYSVSREKKERFSLILESASTNQTSMYLCASSFPGTDQAFFGQGTRLTVV.